This T cell receptor (beta chain) was found in a study of PD-L1 blockade in urothelial cancer. Study details: Male sex and bladder-origin urothelial cancer were recorded for about 90% of the roughly 29 patients. The number of prior chemotherapy regimens per patient was 0 to 3.

The assay was immunoSEQ multiplex PCR, and TCRdb's table has in-frame clones only and misses some. This sample yields about 20,000 clones, of which around 88% are seen a single time; roughly 3.7% belongs to the top ten. CDR1 is MDHEN and CDR2 is SYDVKM in the germline V gene. The CDR3 is 14 amino acids. Trimming took off 8 bases at V and 0 bases at J, with 11 bases between the two ends. This specimen consisted of PBMCs, obtained around atezolizumab (anti-PD-L1) treatment. The TCR sequence derives from a man aged 50 or older with urothelial cancer. The V call is TRBV28, the J call TRBJ2-1; D may be TRBD2 (6 bases). The CDR3 bases are TGTGCCAGCCAAGCGGGTGGCTCCTACAATGAGCAGTTCTTC. Translated: CASQAGGSYNEQFF.